These T cell receptor beta chains were read from a single sample in a study of T cells in Graves' hyperthyroidism and ophthalmopathy. From the multiplex PCR reads, TCRdb called clonotypes with MiXCR, one entry per CDR3 protein. The sample includes roughly 110,000 distinct CDR3 sequences, about a sixth seen only once; the top ten take around 44%. Material for sequencing was blood. All receptors come from a woman aged 50 to 65 with Graves' hyperthyroidism. Each CDR3 is given with its conserved first and last residue. Fields, in order: D gene, J gene, V gene, clone size, CDR3 length, CDR3 DNA, CDR3 protein. A D gene is named only where the DNA matches it firmly. Clone size is not always given. Where it is, it says once, few, many or a class for expanded clones.

D: TRBD1; J: TRBJ1-4; V: TRBV5-8; size: many; length: 17; DNA: TGTGCCAGCAGCTTGGGGGGACAGTCTTCAACTAATGAAAAACTGTTTTTT; CDR3: CASSLGGQSSTNEKLFF
D: NA; J: TRBJ2-5; V: TRBV12-3/TRBV12-4; size: many; length: 14; DNA: TGTGCCAGCAGTTTTTCTGTGTACCAAGAGACCCAGTACTTC; CDR3: CASSFSVYQETQYF
D: NA; J: TRBJ1-1; V: TRBV27; size: many; length: 13; DNA: TGTGCCAGCAGTTTAAGGGAGGGCACTGAAGCTTTCTTT; CDR3: CASSLREGTEAFF
D: TRBD2; J: TRBJ2-7; V: TRBV20-1; size: many; length: 14; DNA: TGCAGTGCTAGATCTAGCGGGAGTCCCCACGAGCAGTACTTC; CDR3: CSARSSGSPHEQYF
D: NA; J: TRBJ2-5; V: TRBV7-2; size: many; length: 11; DNA: TGTGCCAGCAGCTTAGTGGGGACCCAGTACTTC; CDR3: CASSLVGTQYF
D: NA; J: TRBJ2-7; V: TRBV18; size: many; length: 12; DNA: TGTGCCAGCTCACCACCGGTGGGGGAGCAGTACTTC; CDR3: CASSPPVGEQYF
D: TRBD2; J: TRBJ2-4; V: TRBV5-6; size: many; length: 13; DNA: TGTGCCAGCATAAAGCGGGATTCAGACATTCAGTACTTC; CDR3: CASIKRDSDIQYF
D: TRBD1; J: TRBJ2-7; V: TRBV6-2/TRBV6-3; size: many; length: 13; DNA: TGTGCCAGCGAAGGACAGGGGGCGGAGGAGCAGTACTTC; CDR3: CASEGQGAEEQYF
D: TRBD2; J: TRBJ2-7; V: TRBV11-1; size: many; length: 12; DNA: TGTGCCAGCGGGGGGGATCGGTACGAGCAGTACTTC; CDR3: CASGGDRYEQYF
D: NA; J: TRBJ2-3; V: TRBV6-1; size: many; length: 13; DNA: TGTGCCAGCAGACCTGGGGCCACAGATACGCAGTATTTT; CDR3: CASRPGATDTQYF
D: TRBD2; J: TRBJ2-1; V: TRBV20-1; size: many; length: 15; DNA: TGCAGTGCTTACTGGACTAGCGGGAGGGGCAATGAGCAGTTCTTC; CDR3: CSAYWTSGRGNEQFF
D: NA; J: TRBJ2-1; V: TRBV7-6; size: many; length: 17; DNA: TGTGCCAGCAGCGGAGGGGACAGTCAGGGGCCCTACAATGAGCAGTTCTTC; CDR3: CASSGGDSQGPYNEQFF
D: NA; J: TRBJ2-1; V: TRBV12-3/TRBV12-4; size: NA; length: 13; DNA: TGTGCCAGCAGAGCCGACTCCTACAATGAGCAGTTCTTC; CDR3: CASRADSYNEQFF
D: TRBD1; J: TRBJ1-5; V: TRBV7-2; size: NA; length: 15; DNA: TGTGCCAGCAGCCAAACAGGGGGAAACAATCAGCCCCAGCATTTT; CDR3: CASSQTGGNNQPQHF
D: TRBD2; J: TRBJ2-1; V: TRBV4-2; size: many; length: 19; DNA: TGTGCCTATGTAGGGGTAAGACTAGCTGAAGAAAGCTCCTACAATGAGCAGTTCTTC; CDR3: CAYVGVRLAEESSYNEQFF
D: TRBD1; J: TRBJ1-1; V: TRBV7-2; size: many; length: 15; DNA: TGTGCCAGCAGCCAACCCCGGGACAGGGGCACTGAAGCTTTCTTT; CDR3: CASSQPRDRGTEAFF
D: TRBD2; J: TRBJ2-7; V: TRBV20-1; size: many; length: 17; DNA: TGCAGTGCTCCCTCAAACGTAGCGGGAGCGATTTCCTACGAGCAGTACTTC; CDR3: CSAPSNVAGAISYEQYF
D: NA; J: TRBJ1-3; V: TRBV6-1; size: NA; length: 14; DNA: TGTGCCAGCAGTGGGACTTTTCCTGGAAACACCATATATTTT; CDR3: CASSGTFPGNTIYF
D: NA; J: TRBJ1-1; V: TRBV13; size: many; length: 16; DNA: TGTGCCAGCAGCCTAACGCCAGCAGCGGCGAACACTGAAGCTTTCTTT; CDR3: CASSLTPAAANTEAFF
D: NA; J: TRBJ2-5; V: TRBV5-8; size: NA; length: 11; DNA: TGTGCCAGCAGCATGAGAGAGACCCAGTACTTC; CDR3: CASSMRETQYF
D: TRBD1; J: TRBJ1-1; V: TRBV27; size: many; length: 15; DNA: TGTGCCAGCAGTCCAAGGACAGGACGGGACACTGAAGCTTTCTTT; CDR3: CASSPRTGRDTEAFF
D: TRBD2; J: TRBJ2-5; V: TRBV6-1; size: many; length: 14; DNA: TGTGCCAGCACCTTAGACGGGAGGGGTGAGACCCAGTACTTC; CDR3: CASTLDGRGETQYF
D: NA; J: TRBJ1-6; V: TRBV30; size: many; length: 14; DNA: TGTGCCTGGACCCCTCAGGGGACGGGTTCACCCCTCCACTTT; CDR3: CAWTPQGTGSPLHF
D: NA; J: TRBJ2-2; V: TRBV28; size: NA; length: 14; DNA: TGTGCCAGCAGCCCCGATGCGGTAACCGGGGAGCTGTTTTTT; CDR3: CASSPDAVTGELFF
D: NA; J: TRBJ1-2; V: TRBV13; size: once; length: 15; DNA: TGTGCCAGCAGCATCGCAGTCAGACAGAGCTATGGCTACACCTTC; CDR3: CASSIAVRQSYGYTF
D: NA; J: TRBJ2-3; V: TRBV24-1; size: many; length: 17; DNA: TGTGCCACCAGTGATTCTCCGGGGCTCGTCTTTGCAGATACGCAGTATTTT; CDR3: CATSDSPGLVFADTQYF
D: TRBD1; J: TRBJ2-7; V: TRBV6-2/TRBV6-3; size: many; length: 14; DNA: TGTGCCAGCACCCAGGGACAGCCCTCATCAGAGCAGTACTTC; CDR3: CASTQGQPSSEQYF
D: TRBD2; J: TRBJ2-5; V: TRBV11-1; size: NA; length: 14; DNA: TGTGCCAGCAGCTTGGAGCGGGAGGTCGGGACCCAGTACTTC; CDR3: CASSLEREVGTQYF
D: NA; J: TRBJ1-2; V: TRBV30; size: NA; length: 14; DNA: TGTGCCTGGAGTACAGGGTCGAATGAGTATGGCTACACCTTC; CDR3: CAWSTGSNEYGYTF
D: TRBD1; J: TRBJ2-1; V: TRBV5-1; size: many; length: 15; DNA: TGCGCCAGCGGGACCGGGACAGGGGAGATCCATGAGCAGTTCTTC; CDR3: CASGTGTGEIHEQFF
D: TRBD1; J: TRBJ2-1; V: TRBV24-1; size: many; length: 14; DNA: TGTGCCACCAGTGACCCGGCACAGGGGAATGAGCAGTTCTTC; CDR3: CATSDPAQGNEQFF
D: TRBD2; J: TRBJ2-7; V: TRBV27; size: many; length: 15; DNA: TGTGCCAGCAGTTTAAGCGGGAGGCCCGCCTACGAGCAGTACTTC; CDR3: CASSLSGRPAYEQYF
D: NA; J: TRBJ1-2; V: TRBV20-1; size: many; length: 13; DNA: TGCAGTGCTAGGGAACAGGTGACCTATGGCTACACCTTC; CDR3: CSAREQVTYGYTF
D: NA; J: TRBJ1-3; V: TRBV3-1; size: many; length: 12; DNA: TGTGCCAGCAGCCAAGGCATCTTTCCCATATATTTT; CDR3: CASSQGIFPIYF
D: NA; J: TRBJ2-5; V: TRBV5-1; size: many; length: 14; DNA: TGCGCCAGCAGCTTGGATCCCAGCCAAGAGACCCAGTACTTC; CDR3: CASSLDPSQETQYF
D: TRBD1; J: TRBJ1-4; V: TRBV28; size: many; length: 15; DNA: TGTGCCAGCAGTGGAGGACAGGGACAGTGGGAAAAACTGTTTTTT; CDR3: CASSGGQGQWEKLFF
D: NA; J: TRBJ1-2; V: TRBV28; size: many; length: 11; DNA: TGTGCCAGCAGTTTCAACTATGGCTACACCTTC; CDR3: CASSFNYGYTF
D: NA; J: TRBJ1-4; V: TRBV28; size: many; length: 19; DNA: TGTGCCAGCACCCCCACCCCGGGCGGTGGGGAGGCAACTAATGAAAAACTGTTTTTT; CDR3: CASTPTPGGGEATNEKLFF
D: NA; J: TRBJ2-3; V: TRBV7-2; size: many; length: 18; DNA: TGTGCCAGCAGCTCCATTGTGACTAGTTCTCGGTCTCCAGATACGCAGTATTTT; CDR3: CASSSIVTSSRSPDTQYF
D: TRBD2; J: TRBJ2-5; V: TRBV6-2/TRBV6-3; size: NA; length: 16; DNA: TGTGCCAGCAGTTACCCCCAGACTAGCGGGAGCGGGACCCAGTACTTC; CDR3: CASSYPQTSGSGTQYF
D: TRBD1; J: TRBJ1-2; V: TRBV6-1; size: many; length: 18; DNA: TGTGCCAGCAGTGAAGTTGGGACAGGGGAACCTGCTAACTATGGCTACACCTTC; CDR3: CASSEVGTGEPANYGYTF
D: NA; J: TRBJ1-2; V: TRBV11-1; size: NA; length: 13; DNA: TGTGCCAGCAGGACGACAGGAACCTATGGCTACACCTTC; CDR3: CASRTTGTYGYTF
D: NA; J: TRBJ1-5; V: TRBV2; size: NA; length: 15; DNA: TGTGCCAGCAGTTCCCTAGACCGACACAATCAGCCCCAGCATTTT; CDR3: CASSSLDRHNQPQHF
D: NA; J: TRBJ1-1; V: TRBV12-3/TRBV12-4; size: NA; length: 14; DNA: TGTGCCAGCAGTAGGAGGGGGGAGGACACTGAAGCTTTCTTT; CDR3: CASSRRGEDTEAFF
D: TRBD1; J: TRBJ2-1; V: TRBV20-1; size: many; length: 15; DNA: TGCAGTGCTAGACACGGGACAGGGGTCTCTAATGAGCAGTTCTTC; CDR3: CSARHGTGVSNEQFF
D: TRBD1; J: TRBJ1-1; V: TRBV18; size: many; length: 14; DNA: TGTGCCAGCTCACCAGGGGCAGGGGGGAATGAAGCTTTCTTT; CDR3: CASSPGAGGNEAFF
D: NA; J: TRBJ1-4; V: TRBV20-1; size: many; length: 15; DNA: TGCAGTGCCATTCCTCGGGGCGGAGGGAATGAAAAACTGTTTTTT; CDR3: CSAIPRGGGNEKLFF
D: NA; J: TRBJ2-3; V: TRBV5-1; size: many; length: 13; DNA: TGCGCCAGCAGAGGCGGTAGCACAGATACGCAGTATTTT; CDR3: CASRGGSTDTQYF
D: NA; J: TRBJ2-7; V: TRBV7-2; size: many; length: 15; DNA: TGTGCCAGCAGCTTAGGGGCGGGTGCGATGTACGAGCAGTACTTC; CDR3: CASSLGAGAMYEQYF
D: NA; J: TRBJ2-7; V: TRBV4-2; size: NA; length: 15; DNA: TGTGCCAGCAGCCAAGCCGGGACCAGCACCTACGAGCAGTACTTC; CDR3: CASSQAGTSTYEQYF
D: TRBD1; J: TRBJ1-1; V: TRBV29-1; size: many; length: 13; DNA: TGCAGCGTCGCGGGACAGGGGAACACTGAAGCTTTCTTT; CDR3: CSVAGQGNTEAFF
D: NA; J: TRBJ1-5; V: TRBV27; size: many; length: 10; DNA: TGTGCCAGCGGACCGTCGCCCCAGCATTTT; CDR3: CASGPSPQHF